One and the same sample provided the 32 T cell receptor beta chains below, sequenced in a study of T cell clonality in common variable immunodeficiency. The repertoire was sequenced with immunoSEQ multiplex PCR; TCRdb's copy has only in-frame clones and lacks some. This sample has 50,000 or so clones and no singletons, with roughly 6.2% in the ten largest. The sample consisted of peripheral blood mononuclear cells. These TCRs come from a person between 18 and 75 years old in good health.

This clone has at least ten counts. The CDR3 bases that were read are TGTGCCAGTAGCAGTACGACAGGGGGCCCCTATGGC. Amino acid sequence: CASSSTTGGPYG. The complete CDR3 sequence is CASSSTTGGPYGYTF. The V gene is TRBV19, the J gene TRBJ1-2, with 10 nucleotides matching TRBD1. The read ends 3 residues early relative to the CDR3; the germline J gene fills the gap. CDR3 length equals 15 residues. Germline trimming cut 6 bases from V and 4 bases from J; bases unmatched to any gene: 8. The germline CDR1 and CDR2 sequences are LNHDA and SQIVND (reference sequence).

The table lists this clone with many counts. The read ends 3 residues shy of where the CDR3 ends; the end is completed using the germline J gene. The chain links TRBV10-3 to TRBJ1-5; 7 bases map to TRBD1. Per germline, CDR1 ENHRY and CDR2 SYGVKD. The CDR3 has 14 amino acids. V gave up 4 bases and J gave up 1 base; unmatched junction bases: 1. Partial CDR3 DNA: TGTGCCATCAGTGGGACAGGAAGCAATCAGCCC. Encoded protein: CAISGTGSNQP. The CDR3, in full, reads CAISGTGSNQPQHF.

This clone was detected ten times or more. The read comes to an end 3 residues before the CDR3 does, leaving the germline J gene to fill in the end. The J gene is TRBJ2-5, the V gene TRBV10-3; 13 bases map to TRBD2. The V and J ends lost 3 bases and 4 bases, in that order; junction bases with no gene match: 11. This CDR3 has 18 amino acids. The germline gives CDR1 ENHRY, CDR2 SYGVKD. The chain's CDR3 is CAISESVGLAGLLETQYF. The DNA read from the CDR3 is TGTGCCATCAGTGAATCCGTGGGACTAGCGGGGCTTTTAGAGACC.

This clone was detected only a few times. This CDR3 reads CAWSFFTGGRGADTQYF. Incomplete CDR3 DNA: TGTGCCTGGAGTTTTTTCACCGGGGGGCGAGGGGCAGATACG. The chain employs TRBV30 and TRBJ2-3, with a tentative D call TRBD2 (7 bases). The CDR3 is cut off 3 residues early in the read; its end comes from the germline J gene. This CDR3 is built from 17 residues. Trimming pared 2 bases from V and 4 bases from J, leaving 22 bases between. Germline CDR1 is GTSNPN and CDR2 is SVGIG (reference sequence).

There are many counts of this clone. Sequencing ends 3 residues short of the CDR3 end; the germline J gene provides the rest. The V and J genes are TRBV30 and TRBJ1-2; D is undetermined. CDR3 length: 12 residues. Germline V lookup: CDR1 GTSNPN, CDR2 SVGIG (reference sequence). The ends were cut back, 1 base at V and 5 bases at J, with 8 bases in the middle. Incomplete CDR3 DNA: TGTGCCTGGAGTGCCAGTCATTATGGC. It specifies CAWSASHYG. The full CDR3 protein reads CAWSASHYGYTF.

This clone was found many times. Coverage ceases 3 residues before the CDR3 finishes, and the germline J gene fills in the end. The chain recombines TRBV5-6 with TRBJ1-1, with D maybe TRBD1 (5 bases). This CDR3 has 14 residues. The V gene lost 0 bases and the J gene lost 1 base, with 7 bases spanning the gap. CDR1 is SGHDT, CDR2 YYEEEE, per germline. The sequenced CDR3 bases are TGTGCCAGCAGCTTGGGGGGCCGGAACACTGAA. It yields the protein CASSLGGRNTE. The entire CDR3 protein is CASSLGGRNTEAFF. Looking up the rest from reference TRBV5-6 and TRBJ1-1 gives the full variable domain: DAGVTQSPTHLIKTRGQQVTLRCSPKSGHDTVSWYQQALGQGPQFIFQYYEEEERQRGNFPDRFSGHQFPNYSSELNVNALLLGDSALYLCASSLGGRNTEAFFGQGTRLTVV.

This clone was found many times. The DNA ends 3 residues before the CDR3 does, and the rest of the CDR3 is filled in from the germline J gene. This chain connects TRBV14 to TRBJ1-1; D perhaps matches TRBD1 (5 bases). This CDR3 comprises 14 residues. CDR1 and CDR2 (germline): SGHDN, FVKESK. CDR3 amino acids: CASSLQPGTTEAFF. CDR3 DNA, as far as it was read: TGTGCCAGCAGCCTACAACCCGGGACTACAGAA.

This clone was counted ten times or more. The sequence runs out 3 residues before the end of the CDR3; the remainder is reconstructed from the germline J gene. The chain recombines TRBV7-2 with TRBJ2-2, with 8 nucleotides matching TRBD1. The V gene's germline CDR1 is SGHTA and CDR2 FQGNSA. The CDR3 has 15 residues. The V and J ends lost 5 bases and 4 bases, in that order; junction bases with no gene match: 6. The part of the CDR3 DNA that was read is TGTGCCAGCAGCCAAGCAGGGGGCGTCACCGGGGAG. Protein: CASSQAGGVTGE. The whole CDR3 is CASSQAGGVTGELFF.

The sample holds a few counts of this clone. Sequencing ends 3 residues short of the CDR3 end; the germline J gene provides the rest. V gene TRBV7-2 combines with J gene TRBJ1-2; TRBD1 matches at 9 bases. The CDR3 contains 13 residues. CDR1 is SGHTA and CDR2 is FQGNSA in the germline V gene. J gave up 3 bases and V 4 bases, and 0 bases lay outside the gene matches. This CDR3 reads CASSWTGDYGYTF. The sequenced part of the CDR3 DNA is TGTGCCAGCAGCTGGACAGGGGACTATGGC.

This clone was recorded many times. The sequenced fragment ends 3 residues before the CDR3 boundary, so the rest is inferred from the germline J gene. The chain is built from TRBV10-3 and TRBJ1-2; D is perhaps TRBD1 (6 bases). The CDR3 covers 15 residues. The germline CDR1 and CDR2 sequences are ENHRY and SYGVKD. Deletions cut 3 bases from V and 2 bases from J, with 13 bases between. CDR3 DNA, as far as it was read: TGTGCCATCAGTGAAGGGACAACGCCCAACTATGGC. It yields the protein CAISEGTTPNYG. Given in full, the CDR3 is CAISEGTTPNYGYTF.

This clone was seen repeatedly, ten times or more. The read comes to an end 3 residues before the CDR3 does, leaving the germline J gene to fill in the end. The V and J genes are TRBV4-1 and TRBJ1-6, with a tentative D call TRBD1 (5 bases). The CDR3 covers 15 residues. V lost 4 bases and J 8 bases, leaving 15 bases between the germline ends. Germline loops: CDR1 MGHRA, CDR2 YSYEKL. Partial CDR3 DNA: TGCGCCAGCAGCCTAGGACAAACTATAGATTCACCC. Translating it yields CASSLGQTIDSP. The entire CDR3 reads CASSLGQTIDSPLHF.

This clone has at least ten counts. From the germline J gene comes the end of the CDR3, since the read stops 3 residues before it. The chain carries TRBV6-1 and TRBJ2-7, with D maybe TRBD1 (6 bases). Germline assignment: CDR1 MNHNS and CDR2 SASEGT. The CDR3 sequence is 13 residues long. V lost 4 bases and J 4 bases, leaving 11 bases between the germline ends. CDR3 sequence: CASSVGGLYEQYF. The sequenced part of the CDR3 DNA is TGTGCCAGCAGTGTTGGGGGCCTGTACGAG.

This clone has only a few counts. The missing CDR3 end, 3 residues past where the read stops, is filled in from the germline J gene. The chain is built from TRBV19 and TRBJ1-3; D is undetermined. The length of the CDR3 is 16 residues. Germline CDR1 LNHDA, CDR2 SQIVND (reference sequence). The ends were cut back, 3 bases at V and 4 bases at J, with 16 bases in the middle. CDR3: CASSIPLTVYGNTIYF. CDR3 DNA (partial): TGTGCCAGTAGTATTCCTCTCACCGTCTACGGAAACACC.

This clone was observed a few times. The CDR3 extends 3 residues past the end of the read, so its final part is completed from the germline J gene. This chain joins TRBV5-6 and TRBJ2-7; 8 nucleotides match TRBD1. The germline V gene has CDR1 SGHDT and CDR2 YYEEEE. Trimming cost V 3 bases and J 6 bases; bases outside gene matches: 8. The CDR3 is made up of 14 amino acids. CDR3 DNA (partial): TGTGCCAGCAGCTACGGACAGGGTCGTGCCGAG. It encodes CASSYGQGRAE. The CDR3, in full, reads CASSYGQGRAEQYF.

This clone was detected ten times or more. With the read ending 3 residues before the CDR3 end, the germline J gene is used to fill in that end. This chain uses TRBV10-3 with TRBJ2-1; 7 bases are shared with TRBD2. The CDR3 consists of 12 residues. Per the germline V gene, CDR1 is ENHRY and CDR2 is SYGVKD. Trimming took 11 bases from V and 6 from J; bases not matched to a gene: 7. Incomplete CDR3 DNA: TGTGCCGGGGGGGAGGCATTCAATGAG. Encoded protein: CAGGEAFNE. The CDR3 in full is CAGGEAFNEQFF.

This clone came up many times. The read ends 3 residues shy of where the CDR3 ends; the end is completed using the germline J gene. The V and J genes are TRBV14 and TRBJ2-1; the D gene is possibly TRBD2 (7 bases). This CDR3 spans 17 amino acids. Germline loops: CDR1 SGHDN, CDR2 FVKESK. Trimming removed 4 bases at V and 8 bases at J, with 24 bases between. CDR3 residues: CASSPSVGVRGLDEQFF. The sequenced CDR3 bases are TGTGCCAGCAGCCCAAGCGTAGGGGTGCGGGGGCTGGATGAG.

In this sample, this clone turned up a few times. The CDR3 end is not reached by the read, which stops 3 residues before it; the germline J gene fills it in. The genes are TRBV30 and TRBJ2-4, with 7 bases identical to TRBD2. The CDR3 runs to 13 residues. The germline V gene has CDR1 GTSNPN and CDR2 SVGIG (reference sequence). Partial CDR3 DNA: TGTGCCTGGGCTCCCCGGGGAGGGTCGGGT. Amino acid sequence: CAWAPRGGSG. From start to end, the CDR3 is CAWAPRGGSGQYF.

This clone was seen at least ten times. The CDR3 end lies 3 residues beyond the end of the read and is filled in from the germline J gene. The chain links TRBV19 to TRBJ2-1, with TRBD1 matching 7 bases. The CDR3 contains 16 residues. Germline V gives CDR1 LNHDA, CDR2 SQIVND (reference sequence). V lost 5 bases, J lost 0 bases, and 7 bases stayed unmatched. Partial CDR3 DNA: TGTGCCAGTAGTTTACAGGGGCCCGACTCCTACAATGAG. This sequence encodes CASSLQGPDSYNE. The entire CDR3 protein is CASSLQGPDSYNEQFF.

This clone was observed at least ten times. The missing CDR3 end, 3 residues past where the read stops, is filled in from the germline J gene. The chain links TRBV19 to TRBJ1-2; D gene unclear. CDR3 length equals 17 residues. V gave up 0 bases and J gave up 0 bases, with 14 bases separating them. Germline V gene data show CDR1 as LNHDA and CDR2 as SQIVND (reference sequence). The covered CDR3 bases are TGTGCCAGTAGTATAGACCTCCTACAGAGTTCTAACTATGGC. This codes for CASSIDLLQSSNYG. The CDR3 reads in full as CASSIDLLQSSNYGYTF.

Many counts were recorded for this clone. The observed sequence ends 3 residues before the CDR3 terminus, with the missing tail filled in from the germline J gene. This chain joins TRBV2 and TRBJ1-4; D possibly corresponds to TRBD1 (6 bases). Germline V gives CDR1 SNHLY, CDR2 FYNNEI. V lost 7 bases and J lost 4, with 10 bases in between. The CDR3 loop spans 13 amino acids. CDR3 region: CASMGHNNEKLFF. The sequenced CDR3 bases are TGTGCCAGCATGGGACACAATAATGAAAAA.

This clone appeared many times. The read ends 3 residues shy of where the CDR3 ends; the end is completed using the germline J gene. The chain recombines TRBV20-1 with TRBJ1-2; 7 bases map to TRBD1. Germline CDR1 and CDR2: DFQATT and SNEGSKA (reference sequence). With V trimmed by 3 bases and J by 6 bases, 4 bases remained unmatched. This CDR3 is 12 amino acids long. The CDR3 loop reads CSARGQSDGYTF. The CDR3 bases that were read are TGCAGTGCTAGGGGACAGTCGGATGGC.

Ten or more counts support this clone. Sequencing ends 3 residues short of the CDR3 end; the germline J gene provides the rest. The genes are TRBV6-2 or TRBV6-3 and TRBJ2-5, with TRBD2 identical over 15 bases. Trimming at V came to 6 bases and at J to 6 bases, leaving 5 bases not matched to a gene. Per germline, CDR1 MNHEY and CDR2 SVGEGT. This CDR3 spans 15 amino acids. CDR3 bases read: TGTGCCAGCAGGGAGGGACTAGCGGGGGGAAAGACC. Translated: CASREGLAGGKT. The complete CDR3 sequence is CASREGLAGGKTQYF.

Of note for this clone: Possible read error: a much larger clone is one base away. The read terminates 3 residues ahead of where the CDR3 ends, so the germline J gene completes it. The same CDR3 is also encoded by other DNA sequences in this sample. V and J are TRBV30 and TRBJ1-3; 10 bases line up with TRBD1. The CDR3 length is 16 residues. Germline V gives CDR1 GTSNPN, CDR2 SVGIG (reference sequence). This chain's CDR3 is CASRGTGAYSGNTIYF. CDR3 bases read: TGTGCCTCGAGAGGGACAGGGGCTTACTCTGGAAACACG.

This clone was counted ten times or more. The missing CDR3 end, 3 residues past where the read stops, is filled in from the germline J gene. The genes are TRBV7-9 and TRBJ2-2; D possibly corresponds to TRBD1 (5 bases). This CDR3 spans 14 amino acids. The germline V gene has CDR1 SEHNR and CDR2 FQNEAQ (reference sequence). The ends were cut back, 4 bases at V and 2 bases at J, with 8 bases in the middle. The CDR3 DNA, read in part, is TGTGCCAGCAGCTCCCAGGGTAACACCGGGGAG. The encoded protein is CASSSQGNTGE. The CDR3 in its entirety is CASSSQGNTGELFF.

This clone was counted at least ten times. The observed sequence ends 3 residues before the CDR3 terminus, with the missing tail filled in from the germline J gene. The genes are TRBV20-1 and TRBJ1-6; 7 nucleotides align to TRBD1. Germline V CDR1 and CDR2: DFQATT, SNEGSKA (reference sequence). V gave up 6 bases and J gave up 2 bases; unmatched junction bases: 7. The CDR3 totals 15 residues. CDR3: CSALDREPYNSPLHF. CDR3 bases read: TGCAGTGCCCTCGACAGGGAACCCTATAATTCACCC.

This clone has at least ten counts. From the germline J gene comes the end of the CDR3, since the read stops 3 residues before it. V usage is TRBV20-1 and J usage is TRBJ2-1; 11 bases line up with TRBD2. After removal of 6 bases from V and 0 bases from J, the junction contained 4 bases not matched to a gene. CDR3 length: 15 amino acids. The germline gives CDR1 DFQATT, CDR2 SNEGSKA (reference sequence). Incomplete CDR3 DNA: TGCAGTGCGAATGGACTAGCGGGCTCCTACAATGAG. It is translated as CSANGLAGSYNE. The entire CDR3 reads CSANGLAGSYNEQFF.

In its sample, this clone was seen many times. The read comes to an end 3 residues before the CDR3 does, leaving the germline J gene to fill in the end. The chain couples TRBV19 to TRBJ1-2, with a weak D call TRBD1 (5 bases). The germline gives CDR1 LNHDA, CDR2 SQIVND (reference sequence). The CDR3 is 13 residues long. CDR3 in amino acids: CASSPSGKGGYTF. The DNA read from the CDR3 is TGTGCCAGTAGTCCATCAGGGAAGGGCGGC.

This clone was detected ten times or more. The missing CDR3 end, 3 residues past where the read stops, is filled in from the germline J gene. The genes are TRBV5-6 and TRBJ1-2; 9 nucleotides agree with TRBD1. Per the germline V gene, CDR1 is SGHDT and CDR2 is YYEEEE. The CDR3 extends over 15 amino acids. CDR3 DNA, as far as it was read: TGTGCCAGCAGCTTGGGTGAACAGGGGGCGCAGGGC. It encodes CASSLGEQGAQG. Given in full, the CDR3 is CASSLGEQGAQGYTF.

This clone was picked up many times. The CDR3 end is not reached by the read, which stops 3 residues before it; the germline J gene fills it in. The chain links TRBV20-1 to TRBJ1-5, with 7 bases that match TRBD1. The CDR3 totals 16 residues. CDR1 and CDR2 (germline): DFQATT, SNEGSKA (reference sequence). Germline trimming cut 2 bases from V and 5 bases from J; bases unmatched to any gene: 12. The CDR3 region is CSARTTRDSLYQPQHF. The CDR3 bases that were read are TGCAGTGCTAGAACCACGCGGGACAGCCTCTATCAGCCC.

This clone has a count of ten or more. The read ends 3 residues shy of where the CDR3 ends; the end is completed using the germline J gene. V gene TRBV4-2 combines with J gene TRBJ1-5; 10 bases are shared with TRBD1. The V segment lost 0 bases and the J segment 4 bases; nucleotides outside the gene matches: 9. The CDR3 sequence is 18 residues long. Germline assignment: CDR1 LGHNA and CDR2 YNFKEQ. CDR3 in amino acids: CASSQDKGTGEKNQPQHF. Partial CDR3 DNA: TGTGCCAGCAGCCAAGATAAGGGGACAGGGGAAAAAAATCAGCCC.

This clone has at least ten counts. The CDR3 is cut off 3 residues early in the read; its end comes from the germline J gene. The chain is built from TRBV5-1 and TRBJ1-4, with D hard to call. The CDR3 sequence is 13 residues long. V was trimmed by 3 bases and J by 5 bases, leaving 8 bases between them. Germline CDR1 is SGHRS and CDR2 is YFSETQ. Partial CDR3 DNA: TGCGCCAGCAGCTCCGACATCAATGAAAAA. Its translation: CASSSDINEK. The whole CDR3 is CASSSDINEKLFF.

Remarks on this clone: The read finishes 3 residues shy of the CDR3 end, and the germline J gene is used to complete it. The chain employs TRBV19 and TRBJ2-3; no definite D call. In germline, CDR1 is LNHDA, CDR2 SQIVND (reference sequence). This CDR3 spans 11 amino acids. The CDR3: CASSRLETQYF. CDR3 DNA, as far as it was read: TGTGCCAGTAGTCGGTTAGAGACG.